Below, 4 T cell receptor beta chains from the same sample are listed, as sequenced in a study of T cell changes during pregnancy in multiple sclerosis. The method was immunoSEQ multiplex PCR; TCRdb's version includes in-frame clones alone and lacks a portion of them. The sample lists roughly 35,000 clones, almost 95% occurring once. Source: CD4+ T cells from peripheral blood mononuclear cells, taken in the third trimester of pregnancy. All receptors come from a female donor in good health, enrolled as a control in a pregnancy study.

This chain connects TRBV9 to TRBJ2-6, with 7 bases that match TRBD1. The CDR3 extends over 18 amino acids. The V gene end was trimmed by 3 bases and the J gene end by 1 base; junction bases not matched to a gene: 10. CDR1 SGDLS and CDR2 YYNGEE come from the germline V gene. CDR3 protein: CASSAGGQVRSGANVLTF. The CDR3 DNA follows: TGTGCCAGCAGCGCCGGCGGACAGGTTAGGTCTGGGGCCAACGTCCTGACTTTC.

For the CDR3, the DNA is TGCAGTGTTTCCGGGACAGGGCAGTATTTT. Encoded protein: CSVSGTGQYF. This rearrangement joins TRBV20-1 to TRBJ2-3; 8 bases are shared with TRBD1. The germline gives CDR1 DFQATT, CDR2 SNEGSKA (reference sequence). The junction had 5 bases not matched to a gene; V was cut back by 7 bases and J by 11 bases. CDR3 size: 10 residues.

V and J are TRBV9 and TRBJ1-1; D is possibly TRBD1 (5 bases). Trimming took off 3 bases at V and 0 bases at J, with 12 bases between the two ends. CDR1 and CDR2 (germline): SGDLS, YYNGEE. This CDR3 is 15 amino acids long. CDR3 region: CASSAQVNMNTEAFF. In nucleotides, the CDR3 is TGTGCCAGCAGCGCACAGGTAAACATGAACACTGAAGCTTTCTTT.

The rearrangement uses TRBV11-1 and TRBJ2-1; 8 bases align to TRBD1. Looked up from germline, CDR1 is SGHAT and CDR2 is FQDESV (reference sequence). The V segment lost 5 bases and the J segment 14 bases; nucleotides outside the gene matches: 14. The CDR3 is 14 amino acids. The DNA of the CDR3 is TGTGCCAGCAGCAGGGGATTCGGACAGGGAGAGGAGTTCTTC. Translated: CASSRGFGQGEEFF.